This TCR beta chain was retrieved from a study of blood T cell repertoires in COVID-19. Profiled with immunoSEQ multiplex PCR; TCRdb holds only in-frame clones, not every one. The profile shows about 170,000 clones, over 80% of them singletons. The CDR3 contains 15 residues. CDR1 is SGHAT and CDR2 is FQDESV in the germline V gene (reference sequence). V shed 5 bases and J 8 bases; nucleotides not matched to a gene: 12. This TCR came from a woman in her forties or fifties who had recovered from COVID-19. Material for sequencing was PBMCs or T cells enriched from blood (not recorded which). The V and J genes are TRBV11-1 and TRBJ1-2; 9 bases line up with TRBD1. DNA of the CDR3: TGTGCCAGCAGCCGTTTGACAGGGGGAAAATTGGGCTACACCTTC. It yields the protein CASSRLTGGKLGYTF.